One and the same sample provided the 27 T cell receptor beta chains below, sequenced in a study of blood T cell repertoires in COVID-19. The table came from immunoSEQ multiplex PCR; TCRdb's copy has only in-frame clones and leaves some out. The sample includes tens of thousands of clones, 74% of them seen just once. Sequencing was done on a sample of peripheral blood. The receptors were sampled from a human donor with acute or convalescent COVID-19. The donor label of this sample is uncertain.

V and J are TRBV29-1 and TRBJ2-5; maybe TRBD1 (5 bases). Germline CDR1 and CDR2: SQVTM and ANQGSEA. The length of the CDR3 is 13 residues. V was clipped by 3 bases and J by 4 bases, with 12 bases between them. The CDR3 sequence: CSVDPRAAETQYF. The CDR3, as DNA: TGCAGCGTTGATCCCAGGGCGGCAGAGACCCAGTACTTC.

The chain is built from TRBV7-9 and TRBJ2-7; 15 bases are shared with TRBD2. The CDR3 has 18 residues. V was clipped by 0 bases and J by 3 bases; unmatched bases: 6. Germline-derived CDR1 and CDR2 are SEHNR and FQNEAQ (reference sequence). The CDR3 DNA sequence: TGTGCCAGCAGCTTAGCGAGGGGACTAGCGGGAGGACTCTACGAGCAGTACTTC. Residues: CASSLARGLAGGLYEQYF.

This clone was counted a few times. The chain is built from TRBV29-1 and TRBJ1-1, with 7 bases matching TRBD1. J was trimmed by 1 base and V by 5 bases; bases with no gene match: 16. The CDR3 has 17 amino acids. CDR1 and CDR2 from the germline V gene are SQVTM and ANQGSEA. The CDR3 reads CSVRRLQGSQWNTEAFF. CDR3 bases: TGCAGCGTTCGCCGTCTACAGGGGTCACAGTGGAACACTGAAGCTTTCTTT.

The rearrangement joins TRBV7-9 to TRBJ2-5; D might be TRBD2 (5 bases). The CDR3 is 17 residues long. Germline lookup yields CDR1 SEHNR and CDR2 FQNEAQ (reference sequence). Trimming left V 0 bases short and J 5 bases short, with 19 bases between. The CDR3: CASSLALGVGVEETQYF. The CDR3 DNA sequence: TGTGCCAGCAGCTTAGCGCTCGGGGTGGGCGTGGAGGAGACCCAGTACTTC.

The rearrangement links TRBV3-1 (or the pseudogene TRBV3-2) to TRBJ1-6, with 8 nucleotides matching TRBD1. From germline, CDR1 is LGHDT and CDR2 YNNKEL (reference sequence). The CDR3 is made up of 16 amino acids. Unmatched junction bases numbered 5, after V lost 1 base and J lost 6 bases. CDR3 residues: CASSQGTGRGNSPLHF. CDR3 nucleotides: TGTGCCAGCAGCCAAGGGACAGGGAGAGGTAATTCACCCCTCCACTTT.

The CDR3 reads CASSPGDGTQYF. The CDR3 nucleotides are TGTGCCAGCAGCCCGGGGGATGGGACCCAGTACTTC. This chain connects TRBV7-8 to TRBJ2-5; tentative D call: TRBD2 (6 bases). V lost 5 bases to trimming and J lost 7 bases, with 11 bases between them. The CDR3 has 12 residues. CDR1 and CDR2 (germline): SGHVS, FQNEAQ.

This chain uses TRBV11-2 with TRBJ1-4; 8 nucleotides agree with TRBD1. J gave up 8 bases and V 6 bases, and 8 bases lay outside the gene matches. The germline gives CDR1 SGHAT, CDR2 FQNNGV. This CDR3 is built from 14 residues. The CDR3 here is CASRLQGAGEKLFF. As DNA, the CDR3 is TGTGCCAGCAGGCTGCAGGGGGCGGGCGAAAAACTGTTTTTT.

The CDR3 DNA follows: TGTGCCAGCAGCTCCAGGGGGAACGCCATATATTTT. Residues: CASSSRGNAIYF. The V call is TRBV11-2, the J call TRBJ1-3, with TRBD1 matching over 7 bases. V trimming: 4 bases; J trimming: 11 bases; junction bases outside the gene matches: 5. This CDR3 spans 12 amino acids. Germline loops: CDR1 SGHAT, CDR2 FQNNGV.

The chain employs TRBV12-3 or TRBV12-4 and TRBJ2-2; D remains unclear. V was shortened by 6 bases and J by 5 bases, with 10 bases between the two germline ends. The CDR3 consists of 13 residues. The chain's CDR3 is CASSPTLTGELFF. The CDR3 DNA reads TGTGCCAGCAGCCCGACACTTACCGGGGAGCTGTTTTTT.

V and J are TRBV7-2 and TRBJ2-5, with a weak D call TRBD1 (5 bases). V lost 1 base to trimming and J lost 1 base, with 10 bases between them. CDR1 and CDR2 (germline): SGHTA, FQGNSA. CDR3 size: 15 residues. Written as DNA, the CDR3 is TGTGCCAGCAGCTTAGGCCCAGGGTCCCAAGAGACCCAGTACTTC. This codes for CASSLGPGSQETQYF.

The V and J genes are TRBV2 and TRBJ1-2; tentative D call: TRBD1 (5 bases). There are 15 residues in the CDR3. Per the germline V gene, CDR1 is SNHLY and CDR2 is FYNNEI. With 6 bases removed from V and 6 bases from J, the gap between germline ends came to 20 bases. CDR3 sequence (DNA): TGTGCCAGCAGGACCGTAGGCGGGACTGCAGATGGCTACACCTTC. This sequence encodes CASRTVGGTADGYTF.

This clone was seen just once. The chain combines TRBV9 with TRBJ2-1; 9 bases are shared with TRBD2. After removal of 0 bases from V and 4 bases from J, the junction contained 2 bases not matched to a gene. This CDR3 contains 15 residues. CDR1 and CDR2 (germline): SGDLS, YYNGEE. In DNA, the CDR3 is TGTGCCAGCAGCGTAGGACTAGCGGTATACAATGAGCAGTTCTTC. This encodes CASSVGLAVYNEQFF.

V is TRBV29-1 and J is TRBJ2-1, with 7 nucleotides matching TRBD1. CDR3 size: 14 residues. V gave up 7 bases and J gave up 9 bases; unmatched junction bases: 15. Per germline, CDR1 SQVTM and CDR2 ANQGSEA. CDR3: CSGETGLVHGEQFF. CDR3 bases: TGCAGCGGAGAGACAGGGTTGGTGCATGGTGAGCAGTTCTTC.

The rearrangement joins TRBV25-1 to TRBJ1-2; a possible D gene is TRBD1 (6 bases). The length of the CDR3 is 15 residues. Germline CDR1 MGHDK, CDR2 SYGVNS. Trimming took 1 base from V and 3 from J, leaving 12 bases between them. The CDR3, as DNA: TGTGCCAGCAGTGAATCAGGGGAATTATACTATGGCTACACCTTC. It is translated as CASSESGELYYGYTF.

The V and J genes are TRBV18 and TRBJ2-2, with a tentative D call TRBD2 (5 bases). Trimming took off 3 bases at V and 0 bases at J, with 11 bases between the two ends. The CDR3 length is 16 residues. Germline V gene sequence: CDR1 KGHSH, CDR2 LQKENI. CDR3 amino acids: CASSPFGGANTGELFF. In nucleotides, the CDR3 is TGTGCCAGCTCACCTTTTGGAGGCGCGAACACCGGGGAGCTGTTTTTT.

The chain uses TRBV6-5 and TRBJ1-3, with 7 positions matching TRBD1. Per germline, CDR1 MNHEY and CDR2 SVGAGI. Unmatched junction bases numbered 6, after V lost 10 bases and J lost 3 bases. CDR3 length: 13 residues. The CDR3 nucleotides are TGTGCCACCGGGACAGTGATTGGAAACACCATATATTTT. As protein: CATGTVIGNTIYF.

The chain carries TRBV14 and TRBJ2-1; tentative D call: TRBD2 (5 bases). Germline CDR1 and CDR2: SGHDN and FVKESK. This CDR3 has 13 residues. Trimming stripped 3 bases from V and 7 bases from J, with 10 bases between. Written as DNA, the CDR3 is TGTGCCAGCAGCCATGTTGGGGAGAATGAGCAGTTCTTC. It translates to CASSHVGENEQFF.

The chain carries TRBV19 and TRBJ1-6; 8 bases line up with TRBD1. Germline V gives CDR1 LNHDA, CDR2 SQIVND (reference sequence). The CDR3 runs to 13 residues. After removal of 5 bases from V and 10 bases from J, the junction contained 4 bases not matched to a gene. DNA for the CDR3: TGTGCCAGTAGTCCGGACAGGGTGTCACCCCTCCACTTT. Translation: CASSPDRVSPLHF.

The chain couples TRBV5-4 to TRBJ1-2, with D unclear. This CDR3 contains 16 residues. Trimming left V 4 bases short and J 0 bases short, with 16 bases between. Germline loops: CDR1 SGHNT, CDR2 YYREEE (reference sequence). CDR3: CASSPGSGTANYGYTF. The CDR3 coding sequence is TGTGCCAGCAGCCCGGGGAGCGGCACCGCTAACTATGGCTACACCTTC.

This rearrangement joins TRBV10-1 to TRBJ2-2, with 12 bases aligning to TRBD1. V lost 4 bases, J lost 8 bases, and 11 bases stayed unmatched. The CDR3 has 17 residues. Germline V CDR1 and CDR2: WNHNN, SYGVQD (reference sequence). The CDR3 DNA sequence: TGCGCCAGCAGTGTGACCGGGACAGGGGGCAAGAGGGGGGAGCTGTTTTTT. Translated, it gives CASSVTGTGGKRGELFF.

The chain links TRBV28 to TRBJ2-5; D unclear. CDR1 is MDHEN, CDR2 SYDVKM, per germline. The V end was cut by 1 base, the J end by 3 bases, with 6 bases between. This CDR3 region has 13 residues. The CDR3 region is CASSLSVKETQYF. DNA of the CDR3: TGTGCCAGCAGTTTATCGGTGAAAGAGACCCAGTACTTC.

V is TRBV7-8 and J is TRBJ2-1; a possible D gene is TRBD2 (5 bases). Trimming shortened V by 4 bases and J by 12 bases, and 19 bases separated the two germline ends. The CDR3 spans 14 residues. Germline V gene sequence: CDR1 SGHVS, CDR2 FQNEAQ. The CDR3 region has the DNA TGTGCCAGCAGCTCCACCCGAAGCGAACGGGGGCAGTTCTTC. Translated, it gives CASSSTRSERGQFF.

The chain recombines TRBV7-8 with TRBJ1-1; the D is unclear. V gave up 5 bases and J gave up 3 bases, with 13 bases separating them. Germline loops: CDR1 SGHVS, CDR2 FQNEAQ. This CDR3 comprises 14 residues. The CDR3 coding sequence is TGTGCCAGCAGCCCAAATCAGGATTACACTGAAGCTTTCTTT. It is translated as CASSPNQDYTEAFF.

The chain couples TRBV7-9 to TRBJ1-3; D not resolved. The CDR3 runs to 13 residues. Between the trimmed V and J ends, which lost 7 bases and 0 bases, there was a span of 7 bases. In germline, CDR1 is SEHNR, CDR2 FQNEAQ (reference sequence). The CDR3 sequence: CASNPISGNTIYF. CDR3 sequence (DNA): TGTGCCAGCAACCCTATCTCTGGAAACACCATATATTTT. Complete variable domain (other parts from reference TRBV7-9 and TRBJ1-3): DTGVSQNPRHKITKRGQNVTFRCDPISEHNRLYWYRQTLGQGPEFLTYFQNEAQLEKSRLLSDRFSAERPKGSFSTLEIQRTEQGDSAMYLCASNPISGNTIYFGEGSWLTVV.

This sequence joins TRBV18 and TRBJ2-6; a weak D match, TRBD1 (5 bases). The CDR3 extends over 20 amino acids. Germline V lookup: CDR1 KGHSH, CDR2 LQKENI. Trimming took off 3 bases at V and 0 bases at J, with 21 bases between the two ends. DNA of the CDR3: TGTGCCAGCTCACCGCTCCCCGGTGCAACAGGAACCTCTGGGGCCAACGTCCTGACTTTC. This translates into CASSPLPGATGTSGANVLTF.

The rearrangement joins TRBV28 to TRBJ2-4; 8 bases match TRBD2. Germline-derived CDR1 and CDR2 are MDHEN and SYDVKM. The ends lost 5 bases at V and 0 bases at J; junction bases unmatched: 9. CDR3 length: 17 amino acids. In DNA form, the CDR3 reads TGTGCCAGCAGTGAGCCCCATAGCGGGATAGCCAAAAACATTCAGTACTTC. Translating it yields CASSEPHSGIAKNIQYF.

This clone was picked up a small number of times. Other DNA sequences in the sample encode the same CDR3. The chain uses TRBV20-1 and TRBJ2-3; 7 positions agree with TRBD2. The CDR3 is 11 residues long. Per germline, CDR1 DFQATT and CDR2 SNEGSKA (reference sequence). With 7 bases clipped from V and 4 bases from J, the junction kept 2 bases outside the gene matches. DNA of the CDR3: TGCAGTGTCGCGGGAGCAGATACGCAGTATTTT. Amino acids: CSVAGADTQYF.